The rows below give T cell receptor beta chains drawn from one sample of a study of beta chain features in type 1 diabetes. Measured with immunoSEQ multiplex PCR; TCRdb has only the in-frame clones, and not every one. The table lists almost 350,000 clones, 7% to 9% of them singletons. Sequences were obtained from central memory CD4+ T cells from blood. The receptors were sampled from a woman aged 18-30 years in good health. CDR3s include the opening cysteine and the closing phenylalanine or tryptophan. The D gene is left open where the match is weak. Size is omitted from some rows. Given values are once, few, many or a class for expanded clones.

TRBJ2-5,NA,many,TRBV19,TGTGCCAGTGGGAGGGAGACCCAGTACTTC,CASGRETQYF
TRBJ2-7,NA,many,TRBV7-2,TGTGCCAGCAGCTTAGCTTTATACCAGCAGTACTTC,CASSLALYQQYF
TRBJ2-1,TRBD2,few,TRBV19,TGTGCCAGTAGTCTTGGGACTAGCGGGAAGGATGAGCAGTTCTTC,CASSLGTSGKDEQFF
TRBJ2-1,NA,NA,TRBV25-1,TGTGCCAGCACTCAAGGCCTCGCCGACGAGGGGCAGTTCTTC,CASTQGLADEGQFF
TRBJ1-1,NA,NA,TRBV6-6,TGTGCCAGCAGTCGCGGGGGTGCGAACACTGAAGCTTTCTTT,CASSRGGANTEAFF
TRBJ1-1,NA,few,TRBV10-1,TGCGCCAGCTCCTCGGGACCCTACACTGAAGCTTTCTTT,CASSSGPYTEAFF
TRBJ2-1,TRBD2,few,TRBV7-2,TGTGCCAGCGTAAGCGGGAGAGGTGACAATGAGCAGTTCTTC,CASVSGRGDNEQFF
TRBJ2-5,TRBD1,NA,TRBV7-9,TGTGCCAGCAGCATAGACAGGGGTGGAAGAGAGACCCAGTACTTC,CASSIDRGGRETQYF
TRBJ1-5,NA,few,TRBV19,TGTGCCAGTAGTCCCGCGTTTAATCAGCCCCAGCATTTT,CASSPAFNQPQHF
TRBJ2-5,TRBD2,NA,TRBV7-9,TGTGCCAGCAGCTTATCAGCGGGAGGAGTAGAGACCCAGTACTTC,CASSLSAGGVETQYF
TRBJ2-1,NA,NA,TRBV7-6,TGTGCCAGCAGCCCCCCCCTGGCGAGCTCCTACAATGAGCAGTTCTTC,CASSPPLASSYNEQFF
TRBJ2-3,NA,few,TRBV29-1,TGCAGCGTTGAGACTCGGACTAGCACAGATACGCAGTATTTT,CSVETRTSTDTQYF
TRBJ2-7,NA,NA,TRBV15,TGTGCCACCAGCAAAAACAGGGAACCTGCCTACGAGCAGTACTTC,CATSKNREPAYEQYF
TRBJ2-7,NA,NA,TRBV4-3,TGCGCCAGCAGCCAAGTGTCGTCTCTAGCTTACGAGCAGTACTTC,CASSQVSSLAYEQYF
TRBJ1-4,NA,few,TRBV29-1,TGCAGCGTTGGGCAGGGGTCAGGAAAACTGTTTTTT,CSVGQGSGKLFF